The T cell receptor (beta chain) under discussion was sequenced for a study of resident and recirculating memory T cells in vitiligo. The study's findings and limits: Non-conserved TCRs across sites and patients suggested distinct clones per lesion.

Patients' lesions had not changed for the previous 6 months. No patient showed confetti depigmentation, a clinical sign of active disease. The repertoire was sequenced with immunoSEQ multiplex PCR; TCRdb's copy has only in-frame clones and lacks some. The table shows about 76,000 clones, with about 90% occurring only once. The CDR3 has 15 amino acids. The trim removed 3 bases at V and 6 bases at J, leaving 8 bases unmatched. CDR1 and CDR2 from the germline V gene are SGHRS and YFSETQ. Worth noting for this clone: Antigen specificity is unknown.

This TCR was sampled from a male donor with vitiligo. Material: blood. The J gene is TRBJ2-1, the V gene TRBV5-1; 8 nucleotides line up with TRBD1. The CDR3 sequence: CASSSGQGRSNEQFF. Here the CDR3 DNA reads TGCGCCAGCAGCTCTGGACAGGGCAGATCCAATGAGCAGTTCTTC.